A single sample gave rise to the 17 T cell receptor beta chains below, sequenced in a study of T cell responses to AZD1222 COVID-19 vaccine. Libraries were prepared by immunoSEQ multiplex PCR; TCRdb keeps only in-frame clonotypes and omits some of them. This sample carries under 200,000 clones, 93% of them seen once, and the ten largest clones take about 3.9%. This specimen was peripheral blood, taken on day 0 of AZD1222 vaccination. Every receptor here comes from an adult in good health.

The rearrangement uses TRBV27 and TRBJ2-1; D remains unclear. CDR3 length: 14 residues. Germline assignment: CDR1 MNHEY and CDR2 SMNVEV (reference sequence). V gave up 5 bases and J gave up 7 bases, with 15 bases separating them. CDR3 coding DNA: TGTGCCAGCAGTCCCCAATGGGGTGGTAATGAGCAGTTCTTC. This sequence encodes CASSPQWGGNEQFF.

The chain recombines TRBV7-9 with TRBJ1-1; 7 nucleotides match TRBD1. Germline V lookup: CDR1 SEHNR, CDR2 FQNEAQ (reference sequence). The V and J ends lost 5 bases and 5 bases, in that order; junction bases with no gene match: 11. This CDR3 comprises 15 residues. CDR3 bases: TGTGCCAGCAGCGTTACAGGGGCCCGGGGGACTGAAGCTTTCTTT. Residues: CASSVTGARGTEAFF.

V and J are TRBV7-9 and TRBJ1-4; 9 bases are shared with TRBD1. CDR3 length: 16 amino acids. Germline trimming cut 3 bases from V and 6 bases from J; bases unmatched to any gene: 8. CDR1 and CDR2 from the germline V gene are SEHNR and FQNEAQ (reference sequence). For the CDR3, the DNA is TGTGCCAGCAGCTTTGGCGGGGGACAGGGTTATGAAAAACTGTTTTTT. It yields the protein CASSFGGGQGYEKLFF.

The chain links TRBV7-2 to TRBJ1-2; 7 bases agree with TRBD1. Trimming cost V 5 bases and J 6 bases; bases outside gene matches: 9. The CDR3 contains 14 residues. CDR1 is SGHTA and CDR2 is FQGNSA in the germline V gene. CDR3: CASSAVAGGNGYTF. For the CDR3, the DNA is TGTGCCAGCAGCGCGGTGGCAGGGGGTAATGGCTACACCTTC.

This clone was found once. The V and J genes are TRBV10-2 and TRBJ2-1; 7 bases fit TRBD1. CDR3 length: 13 residues. Germline V gives CDR1 WSHSY, CDR2 SAAADI. J gave up 15 bases and V 2 bases, and 10 bases lay outside the gene matches. The CDR3 region has the DNA TGCGCCAGCAGTGAGGTTGGGACCCCAGGGGGGTTCTTC. Translated: CASSEVGTPGGFF.

The chain uses TRBV2 and TRBJ2-7; D might be TRBD2 (6 bases). Germline CDR1 reads SNHLY; CDR2 reads FYNNEI. The CDR3 sequence is 12 residues long. V gave up 4 bases and J gave up 4 bases, with 8 bases separating them. The CDR3 nucleotides are TGTGCCAGCAGTGGGGAGGCTTACGAGCAGTACTTC. Translation: CASSGEAYEQYF.

This clone was observed a single time. CDR3 in amino acids: CASTQEGDPGVDTQYF. The CDR3 bases are TGTGCCAGTACCCAAGAAGGAGACCCCGGAGTGGATACGCAGTATTTT. The chain employs TRBV19 and TRBJ2-3; D is ambiguous. This CDR3 is 16 amino acids long. The V end was cut by 7 bases, the J end by 6 bases, with 23 bases between. CDR1 is LNHDA, CDR2 SQIVND, per germline (reference sequence).

This chain links TRBV3-1 (or the pseudogene TRBV3-2) with TRBJ1-4, with a possible D match to TRBD1 (6 bases). The V end was cut by 4 bases, the J end by 7 bases, with 13 bases between. The CDR3 covers 14 residues. CDR1 is LGHDT, CDR2 YNNKEL, per germline (reference sequence). The CDR3 DNA follows: TGTGCCAGCAGCCCAGGACAGTACGGTGAAAAACTGTTTTTT. It is translated as CASSPGQYGEKLFF.

This sequence joins TRBV5-1 and TRBJ2-5, with 12 nucleotides matching TRBD1. The CDR3 has 15 residues. Germline CDR1 and CDR2: SGHRS and YFSETQ. V was clipped by 3 bases and J by 5 bases; unmatched bases: 5. The CDR3 DNA is TGCGCCAGCAGCTGGGGGGACAGGGGGCAGGAGACCCAGTACTTC. Translated, it gives CASSWGDRGQETQYF.

CDR3 in DNA: TGCAGCGTTCATCGGGGCATGAACACTGAAGCTTTCTTT. As protein: CSVHRGMNTEAFF. The chain carries TRBV29-1 and TRBJ1-1, with D possibly being TRBD1 (5 bases). CDR1 and CDR2 (germline): SQVTM, ANQGSEA. This CDR3 has 13 amino acids. V lost 5 bases, J lost 0 bases, and 10 bases lay in between.

The chain joins TRBV6-6 to TRBJ2-5, with D uncertain. The CDR3 has 16 amino acids. V gave up 0 bases and J gave up 1 base, with 12 bases separating them. The germline V gene has CDR1 MNHNY and CDR2 SVGAGI (reference sequence). The chain's CDR3 is CASSYSMVDTQETQYF. The CDR3 coding sequence is TGTGCCAGCAGTTACTCGATGGTGGATACCCAAGAGACCCAGTACTTC.

The chain's CDR3 is CASSPFNSPLHF. The CDR3, as DNA: TGTGCCAGCAGTCCATTCAATTCACCCCTCCACTTT. The rearrangement uses TRBV27 and TRBJ1-6; D is undetermined. CDR1 is MNHEY and CDR2 is SMNVEV in the germline V gene (reference sequence). This CDR3 is built from 12 residues. Between the trimmed V and J ends, which lost 5 bases and 7 bases, there was a span of 6 bases.

This clone is a singleton in its sample. This rearrangement joins TRBV19 to TRBJ2-1; D perhaps matches TRBD2 (5 bases). The V and J ends lost 3 bases and 7 bases respectively, with 16 bases between them. CDR1 is LNHDA, CDR2 SQIVND, per germline (reference sequence). The CDR3 has 15 amino acids. The CDR3 loop is CASSIMAGAGNEQFF. DNA of the CDR3: TGTGCCAGTAGTATTATGGCGGGCGCCGGGAATGAGCAGTTCTTC.

The V and J genes are TRBV5-6 and TRBJ1-5, with 7 bases lining up with TRBD1. CDR3 size: 15 residues. J was trimmed by 1 base and V by 4 bases; bases with no gene match: 5. CDR1 is SGHDT and CDR2 is YYEEEE in the germline V gene. In nucleotides, the CDR3 is TGTGCCAGCAGCCTCAAGACAGGGAGCAATCAGCCCCAGCATTTT. Protein product: CASSLKTGSNQPQHF.

In this sample, this clone turned up a few times. The rearrangement uses TRBV6-5 and TRBJ1-5; 7 nucleotides agree with TRBD1. The CDR3 runs 15 residues. Germline values: CDR1 MNHEY, CDR2 SVGAGI. The trim removed 5 bases at V and 0 bases at J, leaving 4 bases unmatched. This chain's CDR3 is CASSRQGYSNQPQHF. CDR3 nucleotides: TGTGCCAGCAGTAGACAGGGCTATAGCAATCAGCCCCAGCATTTT.

V and J are TRBV30 and TRBJ1-1; 7 bases map to TRBD1. The J segment lost 5 bases and the V segment lost 4 bases, leaving 4 bases of the junction unmatched. Germline V CDR1 and CDR2: GTSNPN, SVGIG (reference sequence). The CDR3 totals 12 residues. The CDR3 DNA reads TGTGCCTGGAACAGGGGAGAAACTGAAGCTTTCTTT. Amino acids: CAWNRGETEAFF.

This clone has a single count. The chain couples TRBV5-1 to TRBJ2-1, with D perhaps matching TRBD2 (5 bases). This CDR3 has 15 amino acids. Trimming shortened V by 5 bases and J by 4 bases, and 16 bases separated the two germline ends. Germline V gives CDR1 SGHRS, CDR2 YFSETQ. CDR3 residues: CASSPRNGGYNEQFF. CDR3 in DNA: TGCGCCAGCAGTCCGCGAAACGGAGGATACAATGAGCAGTTCTTC.